These 29 T cell receptor beta chains share one sample of origin, sequenced in a study of blood T cell repertoires in COVID-19 (TCRdb year 2020). The library relied on the immunoSEQ multiplex PCR assay. TCRdb obtained this table from immuneACCESS and retained in-frame rearrangements with V and J assigned. These tables miss some clones; where compared with another copy, unresolved V genes account for less than half of the shortfall, and the remainder is unexplained. This sample lists 70,000 to 100,000 clones; 84% were detected once. Jointly, the top ten make up about an eighth of the sample. The material sequenced was peripheral blood. All receptors come from a human donor in a cohort sampled during active COVID-19.

This clone was found a few times. This chain connects TRBV7-8 to TRBJ1-1; D unresolved. CDR1 is SGHVS and CDR2 is FQNEAQ in the germline V gene. V was shortened by 5 bases and J by 4 bases, with 20 bases between the two germline ends. This CDR3 comprises 16 residues. The CDR3 loop reads CASSPRTRAGSTEAFF. CDR3 nucleotide sequence: TGTGCCAGCAGCCCACGTACAAGGGCCGGGAGCACTGAAGCTTTCTTT. Combining the CDR3 with reference TRBV7-8 and TRBJ1-1 gives the whole variable domain GAGVSQSPRYKVAKRGQDVALRCDPISGHVSLFWYQQALGQGPEFLTYFQNEAQLDKSGLPSDRFFAERPEGSVSTLKIQRTQQEDSAVYLCASSPRTRAGSTEAFFGQGTRLTVV.

The chain couples TRBV5-1 to TRBJ2-3, with D possibly TRBD1 on 6 matching bases. Trimming pared 5 bases from V and 6 bases from J, leaving 16 bases between. The germline V gene encodes CDR1 SGHRS and CDR2 YFSETQ. The CDR3 length is 14 residues. The CDR3 DNA follows: TGCGCCAGCAGGGCGGCAGGGGTTTTGGATACGCAGTATTTT. Protein product: CASRAAGVLDTQYF.

The rearrangement links TRBV7-8 to TRBJ1-3; no clear D gene. This CDR3 region has 15 residues. The germline CDR1 and CDR2 sequences are SGHVS and FQNEAQ. V was shortened by 2 bases and J by 0 bases, with 8 bases between the two germline ends. CDR3 bases: TGTGCCAGCAGCTTAACGGTAACCTCTGGAAACACCATATATTTT. Its translation is CASSLTVTSGNTIYF.

This chain joins TRBV27 and TRBJ1-5, with D unclear. This CDR3 has 12 amino acids. The V gene lost 3 bases and the J gene lost 3 bases, with 3 bases spanning the gap. Germline lookup yields CDR1 MNHEY and CDR2 SMNVEV (reference sequence). CDR3 DNA: TGTGCCAGCAGTTTTATCAATCAGCCCCAGCATTTT. Its translation: CASSFINQPQHF.

The chain is built from TRBV29-1 and TRBJ2-7, with D possibly being TRBD2 (6 bases). CDR1 and CDR2 (germline): SQVTM, ANQGSEA. V was pared by 5 bases and J by 6 bases, with 17 bases between. The CDR3 loop spans 13 amino acids. The CDR3 sequence: CSVRWGREAEQYF. The CDR3 DNA sequence: TGCAGCGTTCGATGGGGCAGGGAGGCCGAGCAGTACTTC.

The chain carries TRBV28 and TRBJ2-7; 8 positions match TRBD1. There are 15 residues in the CDR3. V shed 5 bases, J shed 3 bases, and the junction held 9 bases outside the gene matches. Germline V gene data show CDR1 as MDHEN and CDR2 as SYDVKM. CDR3 in DNA: TGTGCCAGCAGTCCCTCCGGACAGGGAGACTACGAGCAGTACTTC. Amino acids: CASSPSGQGDYEQYF.

This chain uses TRBV11-2 with TRBJ2-7, with TRBD1 identical over 7 bases. The CDR3 has 13 residues. Looked up from germline, CDR1 is SGHAT and CDR2 is FQNNGV. V lost 6 bases, J lost 2 bases, and 4 bases stayed unmatched. The CDR3 sequence is CASRFGQAYEQYF. The CDR3 bases are TGTGCCAGCAGGTTTGGACAGGCCTACGAGCAGTACTTC.

Worth noting for this clone: At one boundary the junction diverges from the germline segment, which might be a read error. Distinct nucleotide sequences in the sample also encode this CDR3. J is TRBJ2-7 and V is TRBV5-6; D is ambiguous. The CDR3 totals 11 residues. The V gene's germline CDR1 is SGHDT and CDR2 YYEEEE. This CDR3 is CASSAGYEQYF. The CDR3 DNA reads TGTGCTAGCAGCGCCGGCTACGAGCAGTACTTC.

The chain joins TRBV5-8 to TRBJ1-5, with D uncertain. With 4 bases removed from V and 2 bases from J, the gap between germline ends came to 19 bases. Per germline, CDR1 SGHTS and CDR2 YDEGEE. The CDR3 has 17 amino acids. The CDR3 region is CASSRPGVIAGNQPQHF. The DNA of the CDR3 is TGTGCCAGCAGCAGACCGGGAGTTATAGCGGGCAATCAGCCCCAGCATTTT.

V usage is TRBV29-1 and J usage is TRBJ1-1; possible D gene TRBD1, 6 bases. This CDR3 region has 16 residues. V lost 2 bases and J 2 bases, leaving 18 bases between the germline ends. Germline lookup yields CDR1 SQVTM and CDR2 ANQGSEA. The CDR3 protein is CSVEPYLRGGNTEAFF. The CDR3 DNA is TGCAGCGTTGAACCCTATCTGCGCGGGGGCAACACTGAAGCTTTCTTT.

This clone was recorded once. The chain employs TRBV28 and TRBJ2-1, with TRBD2 matching 7 bases. This CDR3 region has 14 residues. Germline CDR1 MDHEN, CDR2 SYDVKM. J lost 0 bases, V lost 7 bases, and 3 bases had no gene match. The CDR3 DNA reads TGTGCCAGCATGGGGGGGAGCTCCTACAATGAGCAGTTCTTC. Translation: CASMGGSSYNEQFF. Filled out from reference TRBV28 and TRBJ2-1, the complete variable domain reads DVKVTQSSRYLVKRTGEKVFLECVQDMDHENMFWYRQDPGLGLRLIYFSYDVKMKEKGDIPEGYSVSREKKERFSLILESASTNQTSMYLCASMGGSSYNEQFFGPGTRLTVL.

The chain couples TRBV19 to TRBJ2-1; TRBD1 matches at 10 bases. The germline V gene encodes CDR1 LNHDA and CDR2 SQIVND (reference sequence). The CDR3 consists of 15 residues. Unmatched junction bases numbered 8, after V lost 3 bases and J lost 9 bases. DNA for the CDR3: TGTGCCAGTAGTATCCTACCGGGACAGGGGATTGAGCAGTTCTTC. Its translation is CASSILPGQGIEQFF.

J is TRBJ1-5 and V is TRBV11-2; 9 bases match TRBD1. This CDR3 has 14 amino acids. The germline gives CDR1 SGHAT, CDR2 FQNNGV. J gave up 5 bases and V 5 bases, and 4 bases lay outside the gene matches. The DNA of the CDR3 is TGTGCCAGCAGCAGGGACAGGGTAGATCAGCCCCAGCATTTT. Translated, it gives CASSRDRVDQPQHF. Supplemented by reference TRBV11-2 and TRBJ1-5, the full variable domain reads EAGVAQSPRYKIIEKRQSVAFWCNPISGHATLYWYQQILGQGPKLLIQFQNNGVVDDSQLPKDRFSAERLKGVDSTLKIQPAKLEDSAVYLCASSRDRVDQPQHFGDGTRLSIL.

This chain joins TRBV7-2 and TRBJ2-7, with D possibly TRBD2 on 6 matching bases. The CDR3 is made up of 11 amino acids. The germline V and J ends were trimmed by 5 bases and 6 bases, with 8 bases remaining between them. CDR1 is SGHTA, CDR2 FQGNSA, per germline. The CDR3 DNA sequence: TGTGCCAGCAGCAGGGGAGGCGAGCAGTACTTC. This encodes CASSRGGEQYF.

The chain joins TRBV7-9 to TRBJ1-1; D gene ambiguous. The CDR3 sequence is 12 residues long. CDR1 is SEHNR, CDR2 FQNEAQ, per germline (reference sequence). The V end lost 8 bases, the J end lost 4 bases, and 11 bases lay between the germline ends. CDR3 in amino acids: CASLKESTEAFF. In nucleotides, the CDR3 is TGTGCCAGCTTGAAGGAGAGCACTGAAGCTTTCTTT.

The chain combines TRBV5-1 with TRBJ2-1, with D perhaps TRBD2 (6 bases). The CDR3 consists of 15 residues. Germline V gives CDR1 SGHRS, CDR2 YFSETQ. V was cut by 3 bases and J by 5 bases, with 15 bases left in between. This CDR3 reads CASSSGDFDHNEQFF. DNA for the CDR3: TGCGCCAGCAGCTCGGGGGACTTCGACCACAATGAGCAGTTCTTC.

The rearrangement joins TRBV6-5 to TRBJ2-3; perhaps TRBD1 as D (6 bases). CDR1 and CDR2 from the germline V gene are MNHEY and SVGAGI. V gave up 6 bases and J gave up 2 bases, with 12 bases separating them. This CDR3 contains 14 residues. DNA for the CDR3: TGTGCCAGCAGGACAGGTCTAGACACAGATACGCAGTATTTT. Amino acid sequence: CASRTGLDTDTQYF.

The V and J genes are TRBV6-2 or TRBV6-3 and TRBJ2-3; 9 bases are a match to TRBD2. The V gene end was trimmed by 5 bases and the J gene end by 2 bases; junction bases not matched to a gene: 5. Germline V gene data show CDR1 as MNHEY and CDR2 as SVGEGT. The CDR3 has 15 residues. Here the CDR3 DNA reads TGTGCCAGCAGTCTACTGGGACTAGCCACAGATACGCAGTATTTT. Amino acid sequence: CASSLLGLATDTQYF.

V and J are TRBV20-1 and TRBJ2-5, with 8 bases that match TRBD1. V shed 5 bases and J 0 bases; nucleotides not matched to a gene: 5. The CDR3 is made up of 14 amino acids. Per germline, CDR1 DFQATT and CDR2 SNEGSKA (reference sequence). The CDR3 DNA reads TGCAGTGCTCGTGGACAGGGCAACCAAGAGACCCAGTACTTC. It specifies CSARGQGNQETQYF.

The chain uses TRBV19 and TRBJ1-1; a possible D gene is TRBD1 (6 bases). The CDR3 is 14 residues long. Trimming pared 4 bases from V and 1 base from J, leaving 10 bases between. The germline gives CDR1 LNHDA, CDR2 SQIVND (reference sequence). The CDR3 loop is CASSTGQRNTEAFF. The DNA for the CDR3 is TGTGCCAGTAGTACCGGACAGAGGAACACTGAAGCTTTCTTT. Complete variable domain (other parts from reference TRBV19 and TRBJ1-1): DGGITQSPKYLFRKEGQNVTLSCEQNLNHDAMYWYRQDPGQGLRLIYYSQIVNDFQKGDIAEGYSVSREKKESFPLTVTSAQKNPTAFYLCASSTGQRNTEAFFGQGTRLTVV.

This chain links TRBV5-6 with TRBJ1-1, with a tentative D call TRBD1 (5 bases). Germline V gene sequence: CDR1 SGHDT, CDR2 YYEEEE. Trimming removed 4 bases from V and 6 bases from J, with 10 bases in between. The CDR3 covers 12 residues. CDR3 sequence reads: CASSVRGAEAFF. CDR3 coding DNA: TGTGCCAGCAGCGTTAGGGGTGCTGAAGCTTTCTTT. Drawing the rest from reference TRBV5-6 and TRBJ1-1, the complete variable domain is DAGVTQSPTHLIKTRGQQVTLRCSPKSGHDTVSWYQQALGQGPQFIFQYYEEEERQRGNFPDRFSGHQFPNYSSELNVNALLLGDSALYLCASSVRGAEAFFGQGTRLTVV.

The chain joins TRBV9 to TRBJ2-5; 8 bases fit TRBD1. CDR3 size: 15 residues. V lost 4 bases to trimming and J lost 4 bases; unmatched junction nucleotides: 9. Germline CDR1 reads SGDLS; CDR2 reads YYNGEE. The CDR3 reads CASSQTGTGGETQYF. The CDR3 nucleotides read TGTGCCAGCAGCCAGACGGGAACAGGGGGAGAGACCCAGTACTTC.

The chain recombines TRBV3-1 (or the pseudogene TRBV3-2) with TRBJ2-7, with 10 positions matching TRBD1. The J segment lost 7 bases and the V segment lost 3 bases, leaving 6 bases of the junction unmatched. The CDR3 runs 14 residues. The germline CDR1 and CDR2 sequences are LGHDT and YNNKEL (reference sequence). The CDR3: CASSQAGQGDEQYF. As DNA, the CDR3 is TGTGCCAGCAGCCAGGCTGGACAGGGGGATGAGCAGTACTTC.

This clone was recorded once. This chain connects TRBV9 to TRBJ2-1; 8 positions agree with TRBD2. Germline CDR1 reads SGDLS; CDR2 reads YYNGEE. Germline trimming cut 4 bases from V and 0 bases from J; bases unmatched to any gene: 3. The CDR3 runs to 15 residues. The CDR3 sequence: CASSLSGDSYNEQFF. DNA for the CDR3: TGTGCCAGCAGCCTTAGCGGGGACTCCTACAATGAGCAGTTCTTC.

The chain joins TRBV2 to TRBJ1-1, with a possible D match to TRBD1 (6 bases). The germline V gene has CDR1 SNHLY and CDR2 FYNNEI. The CDR3 extends over 15 amino acids. Deletions cut 5 bases from V and 2 bases from J, with 15 bases between. CDR3 residues: CASSLGGAQNTEAFF. As DNA, the CDR3 is TGTGCCAGCAGTCTGGGGGGGGCGCAAAACACTGAAGCTTTCTTT.

This clone appeared a single time. This sequence joins TRBV6-5 and TRBJ2-7, with D perhaps matching TRBD2 (5 bases). From germline, CDR1 is MNHEY and CDR2 SVGAGI. The CDR3 sequence is 15 residues long. V lost 6 bases and J 0 bases, leaving 15 bases between the germline ends. As DNA, the CDR3 is TGTGCCAGCAGACCCGACTCCCGGGGCTCCTACGAGCAGTACTTC. It yields the protein CASRPDSRGSYEQYF.

This sequence joins TRBV28 and TRBJ1-2; no clear D gene. This CDR3 is built from 14 residues. V was cut by 6 bases and J by 4 bases, with 15 bases left in between. Looked up from germline, CDR1 is MDHEN and CDR2 is SYDVKM. CDR3 amino acids: CASSHDPSGYGYTF. Here the CDR3 DNA reads TGTGCCAGCAGCCATGATCCCTCGGGCTATGGCTACACCTTC.

J is TRBJ2-1 and V is TRBV29-1; possible D gene TRBD2, 5 bases. V was clipped by 4 bases and J by 12 bases, with 10 bases between them. CDR3 length: 10 residues. The germline V gene encodes CDR1 SQVTM and CDR2 ANQGSEA. The CDR3 here is CSVVLVMQFF. The CDR3 region has the DNA TGCAGCGTTGTACTAGTAATGCAGTTCTTC.

The chain has TRBV5-4 and TRBJ1-1; D is undetermined. The germline V gene has CDR1 SGHNT and CDR2 YYREEE (reference sequence). The V end lost 2 bases, the J end lost 3 bases, and 5 bases lay between the germline ends. The CDR3 totals 12 residues. CDR3 protein: CASSFSDTEAFF. The DNA of the CDR3 is TGTGCCAGCAGCTTTTCGGACACTGAAGCTTTCTTT.